This paragraph covers one T cell receptor (beta chain) sequence. Its target is not known. Clinical symptoms, serum thyroxine and TRAb, thyroid ultrasound and orbital computed tomography together formed the diagnostic basis. The sample originates from a study of T cells in Graves' hyperthyroidism and ophthalmopathy. Study-wide results and caveats: Ophthalmopathy and stable hyperthyroidism were separated by a 13 V-J model. In blood, most of the thyroid clonotypes expanded above 0.001 were also present.

CDR3 length equals 16 residues. Germline V gives CDR1 LNHDA, CDR2 SQIVND (reference sequence). J gave up 5 bases and V 1 base, and 4 bases lay outside the gene matches. Using RNA transcripts as the source, TCR beta CDR3 regions were amplified. Initially, a first-round RT-PCR of the TCR CDR3 employed the HTBI primer set. TCRdb analysed the multiplex PCR reads with MiXCR anew, one entry per CDR3 protein. The table has around 700,000 distinct CDR3 sequences, 30% to 40% seen once. The material sequenced was blood. V usage is TRBV19 and J usage is TRBJ2-3, with 12 positions matching TRBD1. This receptor was obtained from a woman aged 40 to 50 with Graves' hyperthyroidism. Here the CDR3 reads CASSIGDRGRGDTQYF. CDR3 coding DNA: TGTGCCAGTAGTATAGGGGACAGGGGGCGAGGAGATACGCAGTATTTT. Full variable domain (remainder filled in from reference TRBV19 and TRBJ2-3): DGGITQSPKYLFRKEGQNVTLSCEQNLNHDAMYWYRQDPGQGLRLIYYSQIVNDFQKGDIAEGYSVSREKKESFPLTVTSAQKNPTAFYLCASSIGDRGRGDTQYFGPGTRLTVL.